This T cell receptor (beta chain) was recorded in a study of cytomegalovirus exposure and HLA in healthy donors. Study-level results: Investigators reported approximately 150 TCR beta chains as tied to cytomegalovirus. One later analysis reportedly identified an Asian-associated ancestry cluster that showed fewer N-insertions than the roughly 620-donor mean. Later, an analysis found that common viral pathogens appeared to be linked with several of the most significant clusters.

The junction had 3 bases not matched to a gene; V was cut back by 3 bases and J by 5 bases. Germline CDR1 is SGDLS and CDR2 is YYNGEE. This CDR3 is 15 amino acids long. In its sample, this clone was seen once. What it recognizes is unknown. The PCR contained 60 Vbeta and 13 Jbeta primers. TCRdb keeps only in-frame clones here, not all; method: immunoSEQ multiplex PCR. The sample holds some 78,000 clones, 70% to 80% seen once. The donors were healthy bone marrow donors. This clonotype was obtained from a man aged 35 to 55 in good health and CMV-seropositive. The gene calls are TRBV9 and TRBJ2-5; 14 nucleotides agree with TRBD2. Sequenced sample: PBMCs. CDR3 region: CASSDRTSGGETQYF. Here the CDR3 DNA reads TGTGCCAGCAGCGATCGGACTAGCGGGGGGGAGACCCAGTACTTC. Using reference TRBV9 and TRBJ2-5 for the parts outside the CDR3, the full variable domain is DSGVTQTPKHLITATGQRVTLRCSPRSGDLSVYWYQQSLDQGLQFLIQYYNGEERAKGNILERFSAQQFPDLHSELNLSSLELGDSALYFCASSDRTSGGETQYFGPGTRLLVL.